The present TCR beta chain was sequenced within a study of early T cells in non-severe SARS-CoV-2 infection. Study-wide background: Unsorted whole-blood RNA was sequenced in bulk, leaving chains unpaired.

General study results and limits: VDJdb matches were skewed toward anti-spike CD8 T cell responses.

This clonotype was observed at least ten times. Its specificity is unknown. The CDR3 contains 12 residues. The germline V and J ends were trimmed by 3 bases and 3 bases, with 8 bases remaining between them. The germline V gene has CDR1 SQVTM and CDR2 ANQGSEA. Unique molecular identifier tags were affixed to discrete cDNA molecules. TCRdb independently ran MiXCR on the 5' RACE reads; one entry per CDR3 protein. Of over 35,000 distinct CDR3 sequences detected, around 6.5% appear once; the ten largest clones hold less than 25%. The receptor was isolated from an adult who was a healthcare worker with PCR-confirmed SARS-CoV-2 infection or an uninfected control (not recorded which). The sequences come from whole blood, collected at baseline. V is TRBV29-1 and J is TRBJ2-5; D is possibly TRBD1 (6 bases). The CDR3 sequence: CSVEAGEETQYF. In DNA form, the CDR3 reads TGCAGCGTTGAGGCAGGGGAAGAGACCCAGTACTTC.